A selection of T cell receptor beta chains follows, all from one sample in a study of Ad26.COV2.S vaccination and SARS-CoV-2 variants. Generated by immunoSEQ multiplex PCR, the TCRdb table keeps only in-frame clones and is missing some. The repertoire consists of a few hundred thousand clones, with roughly 87% occurring once and the leading ten covering around 3.6%. Sequenced material: peripheral blood, taken in a trial of Ad26.COV2.S vaccine versus placebo. The source of these receptors is a person between 18 and 65 years old who received the Ad26.COV2.S COVID-19 vaccine or a placebo. Both conserved end residues are part of each CDR3. A D gene is named only where the DNA matches it firmly. The size of a clone is reported for some rows only, either as once, few or many, or as a class for expanded clones.

d_call: .
clone_size: .
v_call: TRBV7-7
j_call: TRBJ2-1
cdr3_length: 13
cdr3_aa: CASSLRDGNEQFF
cdr3_nt: TGTGCTAGCAGCCTCCGGGACGGCAATGAGCAGTTCTTC

d_call: TRBD2
clone_size: few
v_call: TRBV7-2
j_call: TRBJ2-7
cdr3_length: 13
cdr3_aa: CASSSLADYEQYF
cdr3_nt: TGTGCCAGCAGCTCCCTAGCGGACTACGAGCAGTACTTC

d_call: .
clone_size: .
v_call: TRBV6-2/TRBV6-3
j_call: TRBJ2-3
cdr3_length: 15
cdr3_aa: CASSIRGPGTDTQYF
cdr3_nt: TGTGCCAGCAGCATCCGGGGGCCGGGTACAGATACGCAGTATTTT

d_call: .
clone_size: few
v_call: TRBV7-9
j_call: TRBJ1-4
cdr3_length: 14
cdr3_aa: CASDPGRNNEKLFF
cdr3_nt: TGTGCCAGCGACCCGGGGCGAAATAATGAAAAACTGTTTTTT

d_call: .
clone_size: .
v_call: TRBV3-1/TRBV3-2
j_call: TRBJ1-1
cdr3_length: 15
cdr3_aa: CASSQPDRLNTEAFF
cdr3_nt: TGTGCCAGCAGCCAACCGGACAGACTAAACACTGAAGCTTTCTTT

d_call: .
clone_size: .
v_call: TRBV2
j_call: TRBJ1-1
cdr3_length: 13
cdr3_aa: CASSETDWTEAFF
cdr3_nt: TGTGCCAGCAGTGAAACGGACTGGACTGAAGCTTTCTTT

d_call: TRBD1
clone_size: .
v_call: TRBV5-6
j_call: TRBJ1-1
cdr3_length: 17
cdr3_aa: CASSSNGQGQLNTEAFF
cdr3_nt: TGTGCCAGCAGCTCAAACGGACAGGGACAATTGAACACTGAAGCTTTCTTT

d_call: TRBD1
clone_size: .
v_call: TRBV4-1
j_call: TRBJ1-1
cdr3_length: 18
cdr3_aa: CASSQVGGRGRFNTEAFF
cdr3_nt: TGCGCCAGCAGCCAAGTTGGGGGCAGGGGGCGTTTTAACACTGAAGCTTTCTTT

d_call: .
clone_size: .
v_call: TRBV21-1
j_call: TRBJ2-3
cdr3_length: 16
cdr3_aa: CASSRFEGGATDTQYF
cdr3_nt: TGTGCCAGCAGCAGGTTCGAGGGGGGCGCCACAGATACGCAGTATTTT

d_call: .
clone_size: once
v_call: TRBV12-5
j_call: TRBJ2-5
cdr3_length: 16
cdr3_aa: CASGLFTGGGQETQYF
cdr3_nt: TGTGCTAGTGGACTATTCACTGGGGGCGGACAAGAGACCCAGTACTTC

d_call: .
clone_size: .
v_call: TRBV29-1
j_call: TRBJ1-2
cdr3_length: 13
cdr3_aa: CSVDRTPRGGYTF
cdr3_nt: TGCAGCGTTGACAGGACACCTCGGGGTGGCTACACCTTC

d_call: .
clone_size: .
v_call: TRBV27
j_call: TRBJ2-7
cdr3_length: 13
cdr3_aa: CASSFQASYEQYF
cdr3_nt: TGTGCCAGCAGTTTTCAGGCCTCCTACGAGCAGTACTTC

d_call: TRBD1
clone_size: .
v_call: TRBV6-4
j_call: TRBJ1-1
cdr3_length: 14
cdr3_aa: CASSARGGNTEAFF
cdr3_nt: TGTGCCAGCAGTGCCAGGGGGGGGAACACTGAAGCTTTCTTT

d_call: .
clone_size: .
v_call: TRBV3-1/TRBV3-2
j_call: TRBJ1-3
cdr3_length: 13
cdr3_aa: CASSHNTGNTIYF
cdr3_nt: TGTGCCAGCAGCCATAACACAGGAAACACCATATATTTT

d_call: .
clone_size: .
v_call: TRBV30
j_call: TRBJ1-4
cdr3_length: 14
cdr3_aa: CAWNYGGTNEKLFF
cdr3_nt: TGTGCCTGGAACTACGGGGGTACTAATGAAAAACTGTTTTTT

d_call: .
clone_size: .
v_call: TRBV7-3
j_call: TRBJ2-1
cdr3_length: 15
cdr3_aa: CASSLLYSSYNEQFF
cdr3_nt: TGTGCCAGCAGCCTCCTTTATTCCTCCTACAATGAGCAGTTCTTC

d_call: .
clone_size: .
v_call: TRBV5-1
j_call: TRBJ1-5
cdr3_length: 16
cdr3_aa: CASSLDGRSFSRSQHF
cdr3_nt: TGCGCCAGCAGCTTGGATGGCAGGAGCTTTTCAAGGTCCCAGCATTTT

d_call: .
clone_size: once
v_call: TRBV3-1/TRBV3-2
j_call: TRBJ1-1
cdr3_length: 13
cdr3_aa: CASSLVGNTEAFF
cdr3_nt: TGTGCCAGCAGCCTCGTTGGAAACACTGAAGCTTTCTTT

d_call: .
clone_size: .
v_call: TRBV11-2
j_call: TRBJ2-7
cdr3_length: 13
cdr3_aa: CASSLLGPYEQYF
cdr3_nt: TGTGCCAGCAGCTTACTGGGCCCCTACGAGCAGTACTTC

d_call: .
clone_size: .
v_call: TRBV19
j_call: TRBJ2-3
cdr3_length: 12
cdr3_aa: CASQKGTDTQYF
cdr3_nt: TGTGCCAGTCAGAAAGGCACAGATACGCAGTATTTT

d_call: .
clone_size: .
v_call: TRBV2
j_call: TRBJ1-1
cdr3_length: 12
cdr3_aa: CASRSGPTEAFF
cdr3_nt: TGTGCCAGCAGGTCAGGGCCTACTGAAGCTTTCTTT

d_call: .
clone_size: .
v_call: TRBV12-3/TRBV12-4
j_call: TRBJ2-2
cdr3_length: 13
cdr3_aa: CASSPGLGRELFF
cdr3_nt: TGTGCCAGCAGTCCGGGACTCGGGAGGGAGCTGTTTTTT

d_call: .
clone_size: once
v_call: TRBV4-3
j_call: TRBJ1-6
cdr3_length: 15
cdr3_aa: CASSQGRAGDSPLHF
cdr3_nt: TGCGCCAGCAGCCAAGGCCGGGCAGGGGATTCACCCCTCCACTTT

d_call: .
clone_size: .
v_call: TRBV7-9
j_call: TRBJ2-3
cdr3_length: 15
cdr3_aa: CASSSWTTPTDTQYF
cdr3_nt: TGTGCCAGCAGCTCCTGGACTACCCCCACAGATACGCAGTATTTT

d_call: TRBD1
clone_size: .
v_call: TRBV6-2/TRBV6-3
j_call: TRBJ2-7
cdr3_length: 15
cdr3_aa: CASSYSGTDSYEQYF
cdr3_nt: TGTGCCAGCAGTTACTCCGGGACAGACTCCTACGAGCAGTACTTC

d_call: .
clone_size: .
v_call: TRBV9
j_call: TRBJ2-5
cdr3_length: 13
cdr3_aa: CASSVAGEETQYF
cdr3_nt: TGTGCCAGCAGCGTAGCGGGGGAAGAGACCCAGTACTTC

d_call: TRBD1
clone_size: .
v_call: TRBV7-2
j_call: TRBJ2-7
cdr3_length: 14
cdr3_aa: CASSLGTGGLEQYF
cdr3_nt: TGTGCCAGCAGCTTAGGGACAGGGGGGCTCGAGCAGTACTTC

d_call: .
clone_size: once
v_call: TRBV11-2
j_call: TRBJ2-7
cdr3_length: 13
cdr3_aa: CASSLYQSYEQYF
cdr3_nt: TGTGCCAGCAGCTTATACCAGTCCTACGAGCAGTACTTC